This entry is about one T cell receptor (beta chain). Its cognate antigen is unknown. The CDR3 end falls 3 residues outside the read, so it is completed with the germline J gene. The data were taken from a study of T cells in women clearing cervical HPV infection. Notes on the study in general: Richness plus V gene abundances separated cases from controls with AUC over 0.8.

This CDR3 has 13 amino acids. V lost 5 bases, J lost 4 bases, and 9 bases lay in between. Germline V gene data show CDR1 as MRHNA and CDR2 as SNTAGT. Using immunoSEQ multiplex PCR, the repertoire was profiled, and TCRdb retains in-frame clones only, with some absent. The specimen's table records 25,000 to 30,000 clones. Material: blood buffy coat. This TCR derives from a woman aged 18-69 years with a cervical HPV16 infection that either progressed to CIN3+ or cleared (not recorded which). This chain uses TRBV6-4 with TRBJ1-5; no clear D. The CDR3: CASSTAPNQPQHF. Incomplete CDR3 DNA: TGTGCCAGCAGTACAGCCCCTAATCAGCCC.